Below are 17 T cell receptor beta chains sequenced from a single sample in a study of shared clonotypes between healthy human individuals. Produced via immunoSEQ multiplex PCR; TCRdb's table is partial and in-frame only. This sample carries some 1 million clones, under 80% of them seen once, and the ten largest clones take 1.4%. Specimen: memory CD4+ T cells sorted from blood. This sample's subset: CD45RA-negative fraction. Receptor source: a man between 18 and 35 years old in good health.

This clone was observed many times. J is TRBJ1-2 and V is TRBV6-5; 9 bases agree with TRBD1. The length of the CDR3 is 13 residues. CDR1 and CDR2 from the germline V gene are MNHEY and SVGAGI. After removal of 6 bases from V and 7 bases from J, the junction contained 6 bases not matched to a gene. CDR3 sequence (DNA): TGTGCCAGCAGACCACAGGGGGCCGGTGGCTACACCTTC. It codes for CASRPQGAGGYTF.

This clone occurred a few times. The chain carries TRBV2 and TRBJ2-1, with TRBD2 identical over 11 bases. The CDR3 is 12 amino acids. Trimming took 3 bases from V and 14 from J; bases not matched to a gene: 3. Per germline, CDR1 SNHLY and CDR2 FYNNEI. Written as DNA, the CDR3 is TGTGCCAGCAGTGAGACTAGCGGGGTAAAGTTCTTC. This codes for CASSETSGVKFF. Full variable domain (missing parts from reference TRBV2 and TRBJ2-1): EPEVTQTPSHQVTQMGQEVILRCVPISNHLYFYWYRQILGQKVEFLVSFYNNEISEKSEIFDDQFSVERPDGSNFTLKIRSTKLEDSAMYFCASSETSGVKFFGPGTRLTVL.

Here the CDR3 DNA reads TGTGCCAGCAGCGTAGAATCGACTGGGAAAGAGACCCAGTACTTC. It encodes CASSVESTGKETQYF. The chain carries TRBV9 and TRBJ2-5, with D unclear. The CDR3 loop spans 15 amino acids. Looked up from germline, CDR1 is SGDLS and CDR2 is YYNGEE. The V end lost 0 bases, the J end lost 3 bases, and 12 bases lay between the germline ends.

The chain employs TRBV6-1 and TRBJ1-2; TRBD1 matches 11 bases. The CDR3 loop spans 14 amino acids. V gave up 6 bases and J gave up 3 bases; unmatched junction bases: 3. The germline gives CDR1 MNHNS, CDR2 SASEGT. The CDR3: CASRDRGRDYGYTF. CDR3 sequence (DNA): TGTGCCAGCAGGGACAGGGGGCGCGACTATGGCTACACCTTC.

The J gene is TRBJ2-4, the V gene TRBV5-1; 7 bases agree with TRBD2. This CDR3 has 13 residues. Germline V gene data show CDR1 as SGHRS and CDR2 as YFSETQ. The ends lost 4 bases at V and 3 bases at J; junction bases unmatched: 1. The CDR3 spells CASSTSDKNIQYF. The CDR3 nucleotides read TGCGCCAGCAGCACTAGCGACAAAAACATTCAGTACTTC.

J is TRBJ2-7 and V is TRBV7-2, with TRBD1 matching over 9 bases. After removal of 4 bases from V and 4 bases from J, the junction contained 8 bases not matched to a gene. The germline V gene encodes CDR1 SGHTA and CDR2 FQGNSA. CDR3 length equals 15 residues. The CDR3: CASSSDRGWLYEQYF. CDR3 nucleotide sequence: TGTGCCAGCAGCTCGGACAGGGGATGGTTGTACGAGCAGTACTTC.

The chain uses TRBV5-6 and TRBJ2-5; D gene uncertain. The CDR3 consists of 13 residues. With 3 bases removed from V and 1 base from J, the gap between germline ends came to 7 bases. Germline V gives CDR1 SGHDT, CDR2 YYEEEE. The CDR3 reads CASSWEAQETQYF. The CDR3 DNA is TGTGCCAGCAGCTGGGAAGCCCAAGAGACCCAGTACTTC. Supplemented by reference TRBV5-6 and TRBJ2-5, the full variable domain reads DAGVTQSPTHLIKTRGQQVTLRCSPKSGHDTVSWYQQALGQGPQFIFQYYEEEERQRGNFPDRFSGHQFPNYSSELNVNALLLGDSALYLCASSWEAQETQYFGPGTRLLVL.

J is TRBJ2-6 and V is TRBV4-3; the match to TRBD1 covers 9 bases. CDR1 is LGHNA, CDR2 YSLEER, per germline. This CDR3 has 21 residues. The trim removed 0 bases at V and 0 bases at J, leaving 12 bases unmatched. CDR3 loop: CASSQERGTGIGNSGANVLTF. The CDR3 DNA follows: TGCGCCAGCAGCCAAGAGAGGGGGACAGGGATTGGGAACTCTGGGGCCAACGTCCTGACTTTC.

With regard to this clone: This CDR3 is also generated by other DNA sequences in the sample. The chain employs TRBV10-1 and TRBJ2-6, with D unclear. The CDR3 has 15 residues. Trimming pared 3 bases from V and 1 base from J, leaving 7 bases between. Germline V gives CDR1 WNHNN, CDR2 SYGVQD (reference sequence). CDR3 sequence reads: CASSDGGSGANVLTF. CDR3 in DNA: TGCGCCAGCAGTGATGGTGGATCTGGGGCCAACGTCCTGACTTTC.

This sequence joins TRBV5-1 and TRBJ2-5, with a weak D call TRBD2 (5 bases). The J call is in doubt because the DNA end fits TRBJ2-7 better. The CDR3 runs 16 residues. Germline V gives CDR1 SGHRS, CDR2 YFSETQ. The CDR3 region has the DNA TGCGCCAGCAGCTTGGCCGAGGGCTTGAGCTCCTACGAGCAGTACTTC. This sequence encodes CASSLAEGLSSYEQYF.

This clone was detected a few times. This sequence joins TRBV27 and TRBJ2-6, with TRBD1 matching over 11 bases. The CDR3 has 18 residues. V dropped 5 bases and J dropped 2; count of bases not matched to a gene: 8. Germline loops: CDR1 MNHEY, CDR2 SMNVEV (reference sequence). The CDR3 sequence is CASSPLGQGVPGANVLTF. In DNA, the CDR3 is TGTGCCAGCAGTCCCTTGGGACAGGGGGTCCCTGGGGCCAACGTCCTGACTTTC.

About this clone: This may come from a read error, since a much larger clone is one base off. The rearrangement uses TRBV5-1 and TRBJ1-1, with D unresolved. V lost 0 bases and J 3 bases, leaving 6 bases between the germline ends. The CDR3 sequence is 13 residues long. Germline assignment: CDR1 SGHRS and CDR2 YFSETQ. CDR3 region: CASSLAPDTEAFF. CDR3 DNA: TGCGCCAGCAGCTTGGCACCGGACACTGAAGCTTTCTTT.

There are a few counts of this clone. The chain recombines TRBV30 with TRBJ1-6, with a weak D call TRBD1 (5 bases). V lost 2 bases and J 10 bases, leaving 15 bases between the germline ends. CDR3 length: 14 amino acids. Germline V CDR1 and CDR2: GTSNPN, SVGIG (reference sequence). CDR3 nucleotide sequence: TGTGCCTGGAGTATGGGGACGTCGGGATCACCCCTCCACTTT. The encoded protein is CAWSMGTSGSPLHF.

The chain combines TRBV19 with TRBJ1-2; D not certain. This CDR3 has 13 amino acids. The germline CDR1 and CDR2 sequences are LNHDA and SQIVND (reference sequence). Trimming removed 7 bases from V and 0 bases from J, with 9 bases in between. DNA for the CDR3: TGTGCCAGTAAGGGCAACCCTAACTATGGCTACACCTTC. Translation: CASKGNPNYGYTF. Full variable domain (outside the CDR3, taken from reference TRBV19 and TRBJ1-2): DGGITQSPKYLFRKEGQNVTLSCEQNLNHDAMYWYRQDPGQGLRLIYYSQIVNDFQKGDIAEGYSVSREKKESFPLTVTSAQKNPTAFYLCASKGNPNYGYTFGSGTRLTVV.

CDR3 coding DNA: TGTGCCAGCAGCTTAGTAGATACCCAGTACTTC. Encoded protein: CASSLVDTQYF. This chain links TRBV7-2 with TRBJ2-5; D gene ambiguous. CDR3 length: 11 residues. CDR1 is SGHTA and CDR2 is FQGNSA in the germline V gene. V lost 1 base and J 8 bases, leaving 5 bases between the germline ends. The whole variable domain, filled in from reference TRBV7-2 and TRBJ2-5, reads GAGVSQSPSNKVTEKGKDVELRCDPISGHTALYWYRQSLGQGLEFLIYFQGNSAPDKSGLPSDRFSAERTGGSVSTLTIQRTQQEDSAVYLCASSLVDTQYFGPGTRLLVL.

V and J are TRBV6-1 and TRBJ1-4; possibly TRBD1 for D (6 bases). CDR3 size: 15 residues. Germline CDR1 reads MNHNS; CDR2 reads SASEGT. Trimming pared 6 bases from V and 0 bases from J, leaving 11 bases between. The CDR3 DNA follows: TGTGCCAGCAGGACCTGGACAGCAACTAATGAAAAACTGTTTTTT. Protein: CASRTWTATNEKLFF.

The chain combines TRBV28 with TRBJ2-2; D is unresolved. The V gene lost 3 bases and the J gene lost 4 bases, with 12 bases spanning the gap. The CDR3 covers 15 residues. From germline, CDR1 is MDHEN and CDR2 SYDVKM. CDR3 sequence: CASSLRPEATGELFF. The CDR3 DNA reads TGTGCCAGCAGTTTGAGGCCAGAGGCCACCGGGGAGCTGTTTTTT.